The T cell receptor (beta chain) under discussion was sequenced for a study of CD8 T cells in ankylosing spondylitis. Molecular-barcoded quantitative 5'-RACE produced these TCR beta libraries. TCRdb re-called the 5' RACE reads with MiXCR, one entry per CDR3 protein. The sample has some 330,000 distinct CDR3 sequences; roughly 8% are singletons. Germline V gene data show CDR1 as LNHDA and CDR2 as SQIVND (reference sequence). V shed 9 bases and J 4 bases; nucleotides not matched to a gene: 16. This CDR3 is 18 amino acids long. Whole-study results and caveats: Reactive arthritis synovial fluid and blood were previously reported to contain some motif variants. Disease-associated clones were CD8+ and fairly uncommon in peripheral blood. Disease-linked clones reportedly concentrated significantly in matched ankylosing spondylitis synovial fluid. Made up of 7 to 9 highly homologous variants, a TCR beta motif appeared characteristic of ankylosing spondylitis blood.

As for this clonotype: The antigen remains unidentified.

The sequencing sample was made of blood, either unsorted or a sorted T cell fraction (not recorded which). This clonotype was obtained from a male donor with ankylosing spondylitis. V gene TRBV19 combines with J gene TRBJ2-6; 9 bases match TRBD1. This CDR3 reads CASPTLRDRDSGANVLTF. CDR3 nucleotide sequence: TGTGCCAGCCCTACACTCCGGGACAGGGATTCCGGGGCCAACGTCCTGACTTTC.